This T cell receptor beta chain was retrieved from a study of blood T cell repertoires in COVID-19. Study-wide context: Samples representing acute and convalescent COVID-19 were sourced from the United States, Italy and Spain. Sample material is recorded as cDNA or gDNA derived from T cells, B-cell-depleted T cells, or PBMCs.

Original processing methods: Quantification of nucleated cells was approximated via reference gene primer amplification. Here immunoSEQ multiplex PCR was the method, and the copy in TCRdb shows in-frame clones only, minus some. V, J and clone size are those of that table, while D and trimming were read from the DNA. The sample records under 300,000 clones, about 83% being singletons. Trimming pared 6 bases from V and 6 bases from J, leaving 14 bases between. The CDR3 loop spans 13 amino acids. Germline V gene lookup returns CDR1 MNHEY and CDR2 SVGAGI. The sequence came from a man older than 75 with acute or convalescent COVID-19. Sequencing was performed on peripheral blood. The V gene is TRBV6-5, the J gene TRBJ1-1, with no clear D. The CDR3, as DNA: TGTGCCAGCAGCTACAGAGGGCGCGCTGAAGCTTTCTTT. It encodes CASSYRGRAEAFF.